These 23 T cell receptor beta chains were all obtained from the same sample, sequenced in a study of shared T cell receptors in the human thymus. Produced via immunoSEQ multiplex PCR; TCRdb's table is partial and in-frame only. The sample lists about 660,000 clones, about 87% seen once, with roughly 0.0087% in the top ten. The same sample was also studied in work on human thymus T cells.

Sequences were obtained from thymocytes. These receptors originate from a boy younger than two with a congenital heart defect.

J is TRBJ2-5 and V is TRBV14, with 7 positions matching TRBD2. The ends lost 1 base at V and 7 bases at J; junction bases unmatched: 12. The CDR3 runs to 16 residues. CDR1 is SGHDN and CDR2 is FVKESK in the germline V gene. CDR3 sequence: CASSQAFRTERGTQYF. The DNA for the CDR3 is TGTGCCAGCAGCCAAGCTTTCCGGACCGAGCGGGGGACCCAGTACTTC.

The chain is built from TRBV29-1 and TRBJ2-1; D perhaps matches TRBD1 (5 bases). V shed 2 bases and J shed 5 bases, with 7 bases lying between them. The CDR3 loop spans 12 amino acids. Germline CDR1 reads SQVTM; CDR2 reads ANQGSEA. The CDR3 is CSVEPRDNEQFF. Written as DNA, the CDR3 is TGCAGCGTTGAACCCAGGGACAATGAGCAGTTCTTC.

The chain joins TRBV27 to TRBJ2-7, with 9 bases aligning to TRBD1. From germline, CDR1 is MNHEY and CDR2 SMNVEV (reference sequence). The CDR3 loop spans 14 amino acids. Losses at the gene ends were 8 bases for V and 5 bases for J; bases not matched to a gene: 10. The CDR3, as DNA: TGTGCCAGCGGCTCCGGGACAGGGTCTCACGAGCAGTACTTC. Amino acid sequence: CASGSGTGSHEQYF.

This chain connects TRBV4-1 to TRBJ2-1; 11 bases match TRBD2. Unmatched junction bases numbered 9, after V lost 0 bases and J lost 8 bases. The CDR3 sequence is 17 residues long. Germline-derived CDR1 and CDR2 are MGHRA and YSYEKL. CDR3 region: CASSQDRASGGNHEQFF. CDR3 nucleotide sequence: TGCGCCAGCAGCCAAGATAGGGCTAGCGGGGGGAACCATGAGCAGTTCTTC.

The chain combines TRBV9 with TRBJ1-4; D is unresolved. The germline V gene encodes CDR1 SGDLS and CDR2 YYNGEE. Trimming removed 4 bases at V and 5 bases at J, with 21 bases between. The CDR3 has 17 amino acids. The CDR3 here is CASSLGLAGKGNEKLFF. The CDR3 DNA is TGTGCCAGCAGCCTAGGGTTGGCGGGGAAGGGCAATGAAAAACTGTTTTTT.

The chain recombines TRBV4-3 with TRBJ2-1, with TRBD2 matching over 8 bases. V trimming: 1 base; J trimming: 2 bases; junction bases outside the gene matches: 10. Germline CDR1 reads LGHNA; CDR2 reads YSLEER. The length of the CDR3 is 18 residues. CDR3 amino acids: CASSQGSGLAGTYNEQFF. In DNA form, the CDR3 reads TGCGCCAGCAGCCAAGGGTCGGGGCTAGCGGGCACCTACAATGAGCAGTTCTTC.

The chain employs TRBV28 and TRBJ2-3; TRBD1 aligns across 7 bases. There are 15 residues in the CDR3. V shed 4 bases, J shed 0 bases, and the junction held 4 bases outside the gene matches. The V gene's germline CDR1 is MDHEN and CDR2 SYDVKM. The CDR3 DNA reads as TGTGCCAGCAGTTCCACGACAGGGAGCACAGATACGCAGTATTTT. Translation gives CASSSTTGSTDTQYF. Together with reference TRBV28 and TRBJ2-3, the CDR3 gives the full variable domain: DVKVTQSSRYLVKRTGEKVFLECVQDMDHENMFWYRQDPGLGLRLIYFSYDVKMKEKGDIPEGYSVSREKKERFSLILESASTNQTSMYLCASSSTTGSTDTQYFGPGTRLTVL.

This clone has only a few counts. The chain carries TRBV19 and TRBJ2-7; 7 bases line up with TRBD1. Trimming removed 6 bases from V and 3 bases from J; junction bases left unmatched: 8. The CDR3 is 14 residues long. CDR1 is LNHDA, CDR2 SQIVND, per germline (reference sequence). The CDR3 DNA reads as TGTGCCAGTAGCGCTAGGGGGCGGAACTACGAGCAGTACTTC. Its translation is CASSARGRNYEQYF.

The genes are TRBV9 and TRBJ1-3; TRBD1 might be the D (5 bases). Trimming pared 4 bases from V and 2 bases from J, leaving 16 bases between. CDR1 is SGDLS, CDR2 YYNGEE, per germline. The CDR3 has 16 amino acids. CDR3 protein: CASSPRGGRAGNTIYF. The DNA for the CDR3 is TGTGCCAGCAGCCCCCGGGGGGGTCGGGCTGGAAACACCATATATTTT. Looking up the rest from reference TRBV9 and TRBJ1-3 gives the full variable domain: DSGVTQTPKHLITATGQRVTLRCSPRSGDLSVYWYQQSLDQGLQFLIQYYNGEERAKGNILERFSAQQFPDLHSELNLSSLELGDSALYFCASSPRGGRAGNTIYFGEGSWLTVV.

The genes are TRBV19 and TRBJ1-5; D remains ambiguous. CDR3 length equals 15 residues. Germline loops: CDR1 LNHDA, CDR2 SQIVND (reference sequence). Deletions cut 3 bases from V and 5 bases from J, with 14 bases between. The CDR3 sequence is CASSMRRPKHQPQHF. Here the CDR3 DNA reads TGTGCCAGTAGTATGAGGAGACCGAAGCATCAGCCCCAGCATTTT.

This clone came up a few times. This sequence joins TRBV4-3 and TRBJ2-4, with TRBD1 identical over 9 bases. Trimming removed 0 bases from V and 9 bases from J; junction bases left unmatched: 6. The CDR3 totals 15 residues. CDR1 and CDR2 (germline): LGHNA, YSLEER. In nucleotides, the CDR3 is TGCGCCAGCAGCCAAGAGACAGGGGGTAAGATCATTCAGTACTTC. The encoded protein is CASSQETGGKIIQYF.

The chain carries TRBV28 and TRBJ1-2, with D uncertain. Per germline, CDR1 MDHEN and CDR2 SYDVKM. The CDR3 contains 14 residues. The V end lost 3 bases, the J end lost 1 base, and 9 bases lay between the germline ends. CDR3 region: CASSFRADNYGYTF. CDR3 nucleotide sequence: TGTGCCAGCAGTTTTCGAGCGGATAACTATGGCTACACCTTC.

The chain carries TRBV12-5 and TRBJ1-1; the D is unclear. Germline lookup yields CDR1 LGHNT and CDR2 FRNRAP. The CDR3 has 15 residues. With 1 base removed from V and 0 bases from J, the gap between germline ends came to 9 bases. CDR3 sequence (DNA): TGTGCTAGTGGTTTGGCCGGAACTATGAACACTGAAGCTTTCTTT. It encodes CASGLAGTMNTEAFF.

The DNA of the CDR3 is TGTGCCAGCAGTTTATCGATCCTGGTGGTGAATGGGACTAGCCCCTACGAGCAGTACTTC. Its translation: CASSLSILVVNGTSPYEQYF. The rearrangement links TRBV28 to TRBJ2-7, with 9 bases matching TRBD2. CDR1 is MDHEN, CDR2 SYDVKM, per germline. The CDR3 covers 20 residues. The J segment lost 2 bases and the V segment lost 1 base, leaving 18 bases of the junction unmatched.

The rearrangement links TRBV6-5 to TRBJ1-1, with unresolved D. V lost 9 bases and J lost 5, with 22 bases in between. CDR3 length: 15 amino acids. Germline values: CDR1 MNHEY, CDR2 SVGAGI. The CDR3 region has the DNA TGTGCCAGTAACGCGGCAAGCCGGAGGCGTACTGAAGCTTTCTTT. It codes for CASNAASRRRTEAFF.

The chain is built from TRBV11-3 and TRBJ2-2; 9 nucleotides agree with TRBD1. Germline CDR1 reads SGHNT; CDR2 reads YENEEA. The V gene end was trimmed by 5 bases and the J gene end by 4 bases; junction bases not matched to a gene: 5. CDR3 length: 15 amino acids. The CDR3 DNA sequence: TGTGCCAGCAGCACGATGGACAGGGGCACCGGGGAGCTGTTTTTT. Translating gives CASSTMDRGTGELFF.

The gene calls are TRBV28 and TRBJ1-6; 9 bases fit TRBD1. The germline CDR1 and CDR2 sequences are MDHEN and SYDVKM. V was pared by 7 bases and J by 7 bases, with 8 bases of the junction left unmatched. The CDR3 contains 15 residues. The CDR3 sequence is CASIDRGKPNSPLHF. In nucleotides, the CDR3 is TGTGCCAGCATCGACAGGGGGAAACCGAATTCACCCCTCCACTTT. Using reference TRBV28 and TRBJ1-6 for the parts outside the CDR3, the full variable domain is DVKVTQSSRYLVKRTGEKVFLECVQDMDHENMFWYRQDPGLGLRLIYFSYDVKMKEKGDIPEGYSVSREKKERFSLILESASTNQTSMYLCASIDRGKPNSPLHFGNGTRLTVT.

V and J are TRBV6-6 and TRBJ2-7; D may be TRBD2 (6 bases). This CDR3 has 15 residues. V was pared by 7 bases and J by 2 bases, with 18 bases between. Germline assignment: CDR1 MNHNY and CDR2 SVGAGI (reference sequence). CDR3 in amino acids: CASTGPGLVTYEQYF. In DNA form, the CDR3 reads TGTGCCAGCACGGGCCCGGGACTGGTGACCTACGAGCAGTACTTC.

The rearrangement uses TRBV4-1 and TRBJ2-7; TRBD2 matches at 11 bases. CDR1 is MGHRA and CDR2 is YSYEKL in the germline V gene. Trimming removed 1 base from V and 3 bases from J; junction bases left unmatched: 5. The CDR3 has 16 residues. Here the CDR3 DNA reads TGCGCCAGCAGCCAAGTACCGGGACTAGCGGACTACGAGCAGTACTTC. Translation: CASSQVPGLADYEQYF.

The V call is TRBV6-6, the J call TRBJ1-4, with D unresolved. Between the trimmed V and J ends, which lost 4 bases and 8 bases, there was a span of 8 bases. CDR1 MNHNY and CDR2 SVGAGI come from the germline V gene (reference sequence). The CDR3 covers 12 residues. CDR3 bases: TGTGCCAGCAGTTCGCCCGGGGAAAAACTGTTTTTT. This encodes CASSSPGEKLFF.

The V call is TRBV9, the J call TRBJ1-2, with D perhaps TRBD1 (6 bases). The CDR3 covers 18 residues. Germline assignment: CDR1 SGDLS and CDR2 YYNGEE. Trimming took 5 bases from V and 3 from J, leaving 26 bases between them. CDR3 in DNA: TGTGCCAGCAGGAACTCCGGGGGGGCAGAAGATCTAGACTATGGCTACACCTTC. Amino acids: CASRNSGGAEDLDYGYTF.

V and J are TRBV2 and TRBJ2-7, with TRBD2 matching over 11 bases. The germline CDR1 and CDR2 sequences are SNHLY and FYNNEI. The CDR3 totals 14 residues. The V gene end was trimmed by 6 bases and the J gene end by 4 bases; junction bases not matched to a gene: 5. The CDR3 region is CASRTSGSGYEQYF. The DNA for the CDR3 is TGTGCCAGCAGAACTAGCGGGAGTGGGTACGAGCAGTACTTC.

The chain uses TRBV4-2 and TRBJ2-6; no clear D gene. V lost 2 bases to trimming and J lost 2 bases, with 13 bases between them. The germline gives CDR1 LGHNA, CDR2 YNFKEQ. The CDR3 length is 17 residues. CDR3 protein: CASSQQHRPPGANVLTF. The DNA for the CDR3 is TGTGCCAGCAGCCAACAACACAGACCGCCTGGGGCCAACGTCCTGACTTTC.